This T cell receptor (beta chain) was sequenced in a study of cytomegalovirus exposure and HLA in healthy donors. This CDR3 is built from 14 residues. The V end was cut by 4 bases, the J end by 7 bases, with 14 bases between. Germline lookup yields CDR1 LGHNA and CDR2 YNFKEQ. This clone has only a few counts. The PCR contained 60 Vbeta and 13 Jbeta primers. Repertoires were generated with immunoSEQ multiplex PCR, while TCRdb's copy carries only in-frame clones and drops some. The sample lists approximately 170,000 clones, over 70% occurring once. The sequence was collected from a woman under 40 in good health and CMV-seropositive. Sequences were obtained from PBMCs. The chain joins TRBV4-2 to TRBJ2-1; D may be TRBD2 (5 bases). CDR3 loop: CASSPDSDSNEQFF. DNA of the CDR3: TGTGCCAGCAGCCCAGACTCGGACTCTAATGAGCAGTTCTTC.